The 32 T cell receptor beta chains below were found in one sample sequenced in a study of CD8 T cells in Susac syndrome. Random hexamers served to reverse transcribe roughly 0.5 to 1 ug RNA. TCRdb called the immunoSEQ multiplex PCR reads again in MiXCR, with one record for every CDR3 protein. The sample includes some 99,000 distinct CDR3 sequences, about 96% of them seen just once. Sequenced input: CD4+ T cells from PBMCs. The receptors originated from a human donor in good health.

The chain couples TRBV29-1 to TRBJ2-3; D possibly corresponds to TRBD2 (6 bases). V lost 7 bases and J 2 bases, leaving 13 bases between the germline ends. Germline lookup yields CDR1 SQVTM and CDR2 ANQGSEA. The CDR3 spans 13 residues. In nucleotides, the CDR3 is TGCAGCGCCCTGCGGGACTTCACAGATACGCAGTATTTT. As protein: CSALRDFTDTQYF.

The genes are TRBV3-1 and TRBJ1-5; D is undetermined. V lost 1 base and J lost 2, with 6 bases in between. The CDR3 is 14 amino acids. Germline lookup yields CDR1 LGHDT and CDR2 YNNKEL (reference sequence). In nucleotides, the CDR3 is TGTGCCAGCAGCCAAGTGTCAGGCAATCAGCCCCAGCATTTT. Protein sequence: CASSQVSGNQPQHF.

The chain has TRBV2 and TRBJ1-6, with a possible D match to TRBD1 (6 bases). This CDR3 region has 14 residues. V gave up 6 bases and J gave up 7 bases, with 13 bases separating them. Germline values: CDR1 SNHLY, CDR2 FYNNEI. The CDR3 loop reads CASRVDRGNSPLHF. The CDR3 coding sequence is TGTGCCAGCAGGGTGGACAGAGGGAATTCACCCCTCCACTTT.

The chain joins TRBV7-2 to TRBJ2-1, with 10 bases fitting TRBD2. The CDR3 contains 15 residues. Trimming removed 5 bases from V and 6 bases from J; junction bases left unmatched: 7. Looked up from germline, CDR1 is SGHTA and CDR2 is FQGNSA. The CDR3 protein is CASSPGASGGNEQFF. The DNA for the CDR3 is TGTGCCAGCAGCCCCGGGGCTAGCGGGGGCAATGAGCAGTTCTTC.

The J gene is TRBJ1-5, the V gene TRBV4-1; D remains unclear. Trimming cost V 0 bases and J 11 bases, with 14 bases left between them. There are 14 residues in the CDR3. Germline V gene lookup returns CDR1 MGHRA and CDR2 YSYEKL. This CDR3 reads CASSQDGSEQSQHF. The CDR3 DNA is TGCGCCAGCAGCCAAGATGGATCAGAGCAGTCCCAGCATTTT.

V is TRBV7-6 and J is TRBJ2-2; TRBD2 is a possible D gene (7 bases). Germline values: CDR1 SGHVS, CDR2 FNYEAQ. CDR3 length equals 15 residues. Trimming took off 5 bases at V and 7 bases at J, with 17 bases between the two ends. The CDR3 reads CASSLLGGGLGELFF. CDR3 in DNA: TGTGCCAGCAGCCTCCTAGGGGGGGGCCTCGGGGAGCTGTTTTTT.

The CDR3 protein is CSVEDRRAYEQYF. The CDR3 bases are TGCAGCGTTGAAGATCGGAGGGCCTACGAGCAGTACTTC. The chain carries TRBV29-1 and TRBJ2-7; the D gene is possibly TRBD2 (6 bases). This CDR3 is 13 amino acids long. The V gene lost 0 bases and the J gene lost 2 bases, with 8 bases spanning the gap. From germline, CDR1 is SQVTM and CDR2 ANQGSEA.

The rearrangement joins TRBV5-1 to TRBJ1-5; 9 nucleotides line up with TRBD1. Trimming removed 0 bases from V and 7 bases from J; junction bases left unmatched: 11. Germline values: CDR1 SGHRS, CDR2 YFSETQ. CDR3 length equals 17 residues. In DNA form, the CDR3 reads TGCGCCAGCAGCTTGGGATACCACAGGGGGCTGAGACAGCCCCAGCATTTT. It translates to CASSLGYHRGLRQPQHF.

The chain couples TRBV2 to TRBJ1-5; TRBD1 might be the D (6 bases). The CDR3 has 15 residues. V was clipped by 5 bases and J by 3 bases, with 14 bases between them. The germline gives CDR1 SNHLY, CDR2 FYNNEI. The CDR3 bases are TGTGCCAGCAGTCTAGGACAGACCAACAATCAGCCCCAGCATTTT. It specifies CASSLGQTNNQPQHF. Supplemented by reference TRBV2 and TRBJ1-5, the full variable domain reads EPEVTQTPSHQVTQMGQEVILRCVPISNHLYFYWYRQILGQKVEFLVSFYNNEISEKSEIFDDQFSVERPDGSNFTLKIRSTKLEDSAMYFCASSLGQTNNQPQHFGDGTRLSIL.

The CDR3 DNA sequence: TGTGCCAGCAGGGTCAGCGGGAGTTCCGCAGATACGCAGTATTTT. Its translation: CASRVSGSSADTQYF. The genes are TRBV2 and TRBJ2-3; 8 bases fit TRBD2. The length of the CDR3 is 15 residues. V was pared by 6 bases and J by 4 bases, with 9 bases of the junction left unmatched. Germline V CDR1 and CDR2: SNHLY, FYNNEI.

J is TRBJ1-3 and V is TRBV28; D uncertain. V lost 1 base and J 2 bases, leaving 15 bases between the germline ends. CDR1 is MDHEN and CDR2 is SYDVKM in the germline V gene. The CDR3 runs 17 residues. The DNA of the CDR3 is TGTGCCAGCAGTTTATCATACTTCCGACGGGCTGGAAACACCATATATTTT. It yields the protein CASSLSYFRRAGNTIYF.

The rearrangement joins TRBV6-6 to TRBJ2-7; the D gene is possibly TRBD2 (5 bases). Germline V gives CDR1 MNHNY, CDR2 SVGAGI (reference sequence). Deletions cut 0 bases from V and 4 bases from J, with 16 bases between. The CDR3 has 16 amino acids. This CDR3 reads CASSYSAASYGYEQYF. The CDR3 DNA reads as TGTGCCAGCAGTTACTCGGCGGCTAGCTATGGGTACGAGCAGTACTTC.

The chain links TRBV4-3 to TRBJ1-2, with D possibly matching TRBD1 (6 bases). The CDR3 spans 13 residues. Germline-derived CDR1 and CDR2 are LGHNA and YSLEER. V lost 0 bases and J 5 bases, leaving 7 bases between the germline ends. The CDR3 coding sequence is TGCGCCAGCAGCCAAGATCAGGGGTATGGCTACACCTTC. The encoded protein is CASSQDQGYGYTF.

This CDR3 reads CASSEPATRGQYF. CDR3 in DNA: TGTGCCAGTAGTGAACCGGCCACTCGGGGGCAGTACTTC. This sequence joins TRBV19 and TRBJ2-7; TRBD2 is a possible D gene (5 bases). V was shortened by 5 bases and J by 9 bases, with 17 bases between the two germline ends. Per the germline V gene, CDR1 is LNHDA and CDR2 is SQIVND (reference sequence). The length of the CDR3 is 13 residues.

The rearrangement uses TRBV5-1 and TRBJ2-1, with D perhaps TRBD2 (6 bases). The ends were cut back, 4 bases at V and 8 bases at J, with 19 bases in the middle. The V gene's germline CDR1 is SGHRS and CDR2 YFSETQ. The CDR3 is 15 residues long. The CDR3 loop reads CASSVTGTRGDEQFF. CDR3 nucleotides: TGCGCCAGCAGCGTAACCGGGACTCGCGGGGATGAGCAGTTCTTC.

The gene calls are TRBV3-1 and TRBJ1-1, with D possibly TRBD1 on 5 matching bases. The CDR3 runs to 16 residues. The V gene lost 4 bases and the J gene lost 5 bases, with 20 bases spanning the gap. CDR1 and CDR2 from the germline V gene are LGHDT and YNNKEL (reference sequence). This CDR3 is CASSRQVGTGGTEAFF. CDR3 DNA sequence: TGTGCCAGCAGCCGCCAAGTGGGGACGGGAGGAACTGAAGCTTTCTTT.

The chain links TRBV7-9 to TRBJ2-6, with unresolved D. The CDR3 extends over 14 amino acids. The V end was cut by 1 base, the J end by 2 bases, with 3 bases between. CDR1 and CDR2 from the germline V gene are SEHNR and FQNEAQ (reference sequence). Here the CDR3 DNA reads TGTGCCAGCAGCTTAGGGGCTGGGGCCAACGTCCTGACTTTC. It is translated as CASSLGAGANVLTF.

Turning to this clonotype: A read error may account for a junction end that differs from germline. The gene calls are TRBV5-5 and TRBJ2-2; 8 bases match TRBD2. CDR3 length: 17 residues. Per germline, CDR1 SGHKS and CDR2 YYEKEE (reference sequence). CDR3 sequence: CASSLIVGGGNTGELFF. In DNA form, the CDR3 reads TGCGCCAGCAGCTTAATCGTCGGGGGGGGCAACACCGGGGAGCTGTTTTTT.

This chain links TRBV12-3 or TRBV12-4 with TRBJ2-5; tentative D call: TRBD1 (6 bases). V lost 4 bases, J lost 4 bases, and 16 bases lay in between. This CDR3 has 15 amino acids. CDR3 amino acids: CASSYRAFRGETQYF. In nucleotides, the CDR3 is TGTGCCAGCAGTTATCGGGCCTTCAGGGGAGAGACCCAGTACTTC.

A single count supports this clonotype. The chain couples TRBV6-5 to TRBJ2-1, with D perhaps matching TRBD1 (6 bases). Germline V gives CDR1 MNHEY, CDR2 SVGAGI. V was clipped by 1 base and J by 8 bases, with 12 bases between them. This CDR3 region has 14 residues. The DNA of the CDR3 is TGTGCCAGCAGTTACTTCCAGGGGTGGGATGAGCAGTTCTTC. This gives the protein CASSYFQGWDEQFF.

This clonotype was detected once. The chain combines TRBV29-1 with TRBJ1-1; unclear D gene. Germline-derived CDR1 and CDR2 are SQVTM and ANQGSEA. V dropped 7 bases and J dropped 1 base, with 7 bases sitting between them. CDR3 size: 11 residues. CDR3 nucleotide sequence: TGCAGCGCTAGTCCGAACACTGAAGCTTTCTTT. Amino acid sequence: CSASPNTEAFF.

The V gene is TRBV28, the J gene TRBJ2-7, with 9 bases fitting TRBD1. After removal of 6 bases from V and 4 bases from J, the junction contained 10 bases not matched to a gene. Germline V gene lookup returns CDR1 MDHEN and CDR2 SYDVKM. The CDR3 consists of 15 residues. The CDR3 here is CASRVGQGTLYEQYF. As DNA, the CDR3 is TGTGCCAGCAGAGTGGGACAGGGAACGCTGTACGAGCAGTACTTC.

This clonotype was counted a single time. The chain couples TRBV6-6 to TRBJ2-5, with D maybe TRBD2 (6 bases). CDR1 is MNHNY and CDR2 is SVGAGI in the germline V gene (reference sequence). The CDR3 length is 16 residues. V was shortened by 2 bases and J by 0 bases, with 13 bases between the two germline ends. CDR3 loop: CASSYDPGRYQETQYF. Here the CDR3 DNA reads TGTGCCAGCAGTTACGATCCGGGGAGGTACCAAGAGACCCAGTACTTC.

The chain recombines TRBV2 with TRBJ2-2, with 10 bases that match TRBD1. Germline V gives CDR1 SNHLY, CDR2 FYNNEI. The CDR3 runs 17 residues. V lost 6 bases, J lost 4 bases, and 11 bases stayed unmatched. The CDR3, as DNA: TGTGCCAGCAGACCTAATCGGGGACAGGGGTCCACCGGGGAGCTGTTTTTT. It yields the protein CASRPNRGQGSTGELFF.

The chain joins TRBV6-1 to TRBJ2-5; 8 bases map to TRBD2. Germline lookup yields CDR1 MNHNS and CDR2 SASEGT. The CDR3 extends over 14 amino acids. V was pared by 2 bases and J by 11 bases, with 10 bases of the junction left unmatched. The CDR3 is CASSESSGGLKQYF. CDR3 nucleotide sequence: TGTGCCAGCAGTGAATCCAGCGGGGGACTAAAACAGTACTTC.

The CDR3 region has the DNA TGTGCCAGCCTCTCGGGGAATTTAGAGTTCTACGAGCAGTACTTC. It is translated as CASLSGNLEFYEQYF. The chain joins TRBV6-1 to TRBJ2-7; D possibly corresponds to TRBD2 (5 bases). V dropped 8 bases and J dropped 3 bases, with 20 bases sitting between them. Germline CDR1 MNHNS, CDR2 SASEGT. CDR3 length equals 15 residues.

The chain employs TRBV29-1 and TRBJ2-5, with D possibly being TRBD2 (7 bases). Trimming removed 4 bases from V and 6 bases from J, with 12 bases in between. CDR1 is SQVTM and CDR2 is ANQGSEA in the germline V gene. The CDR3 loop spans 12 amino acids. As DNA, the CDR3 is TGCAGCGTTGCCTCGGGGGGCCAGACCCAGTACTTC. As protein: CSVASGGQTQYF.

The chain employs TRBV7-2 and TRBJ2-7; TRBD2 matches 10 bases. J gave up 7 bases and V 2 bases, and 11 bases lay outside the gene matches. This CDR3 spans 16 amino acids. CDR1 and CDR2 (germline): SGHTA, FQGNSA. The CDR3 loop is CASSLRPAGGPEEQYF. The CDR3 DNA reads TGTGCCAGCAGCTTACGGCCAGCGGGAGGGCCGGAAGAGCAGTACTTC.

The V and J genes are TRBV29-1 and TRBJ2-7; tentative D call: TRBD2 (6 bases). The germline V gene has CDR1 SQVTM and CDR2 ANQGSEA. This CDR3 contains 14 residues. The V end lost 4 bases, the J end lost 2 bases, and 15 bases lay between the germline ends. For the CDR3, the DNA is TGCAGCGTTGCTAGGGAGGTCATACCCTACGAGCAGTACTTC. Protein sequence: CSVAREVIPYEQYF.

V usage is TRBV18 and J usage is TRBJ2-4; no firm D call. V was trimmed by 0 bases and J by 7 bases, leaving 16 bases between them. This CDR3 contains 16 residues. CDR1 and CDR2 from the germline V gene are KGHSH and LQKENI. In DNA, the CDR3 is TGTGCCAGCTCACCACCCGGGCAGGCTACCTGGAACATTCAGTACTTC. Protein sequence: CASSPPGQATWNIQYF.

The V call is TRBV19, the J call TRBJ2-7, with 8 bases lining up with TRBD1. The CDR3 extends over 14 amino acids. The germline gives CDR1 LNHDA, CDR2 SQIVND (reference sequence). After removal of 6 bases from V and 6 bases from J, the junction contained 10 bases not matched to a gene. The CDR3 region is CASRDRASQAEQYF. Here the CDR3 DNA reads TGTGCCAGTAGGGACAGGGCAAGTCAAGCCGAGCAGTACTTC.

The chain employs TRBV2 and TRBJ2-3, with D tentatively TRBD2 (6 bases). Germline CDR1 reads SNHLY; CDR2 reads FYNNEI. The V end was cut by 1 base, the J end by 2 bases, with 10 bases between. The CDR3 loop spans 15 amino acids. Here the CDR3 reads CASSEGGTLTDTQYF. CDR3 sequence (DNA): TGTGCCAGCAGTGAAGGCGGGACCCTCACAGATACGCAGTATTTT.